These 20 T cell receptor beta chains were all obtained from the same sample, sequenced in a study of PD-L1 blockade in urothelial cancer. Time point defined: peripheral blood 6 weeks after treatment start. TCRdb's table, derived via immunoSEQ multiplex PCR, lists solely in-frame clones and lacks some. Of about 130,000 clones listed, 86% are singletons. The sample here was PBMCs, taken around atezolizumab (anti-PD-L1) treatment. These TCRs come from a man aged 50 to 59 with urothelial cancer.

The V call is TRBV5-1, the J call TRBJ1-6; D unresolved. The length of the CDR3 is 14 residues. Germline-derived CDR1 and CDR2 are SGHRS and YFSETQ. V was pared by 0 bases and J by 7 bases, with 8 bases between. CDR3 bases: TGCGCCAGCAGCTTGGCCGGGGTGAATTCACCCCTCCACTTT. Amino acids: CASSLAGVNSPLHF.

V is TRBV5-1 and J is TRBJ1-2, with D perhaps matching TRBD1 (6 bases). The germline V gene encodes CDR1 SGHRS and CDR2 YFSETQ. Trimming removed 0 bases at V and 2 bases at J, with 17 bases between. The CDR3 has 17 residues. The CDR3 here is CASSLAPPGASNYGYTF. CDR3 sequence (DNA): TGCGCCAGCAGCTTGGCCCCACCAGGGGCGTCCAACTATGGCTACACCTTC.

This clone has just a few counts. This chain joins TRBV28 and TRBJ2-7; TRBD1 is a possible D gene (5 bases). Germline V gene lookup returns CDR1 MDHEN and CDR2 SYDVKM. The CDR3 has 13 amino acids. V gave up 4 bases and J gave up 4 bases, with 11 bases separating them. Here the CDR3 reads CASSSLRAYEQYF. The CDR3 bases are TGTGCCAGCAGTTCTCTCAGGGCGTACGAGCAGTACTTC.

The rearrangement uses TRBV6-6 and TRBJ1-5; 10 nucleotides match TRBD1. The CDR3 spans 14 residues. Germline CDR1 reads MNHNY; CDR2 reads SVGAGI (reference sequence). Losses at the gene ends were 2 bases for V and 5 bases for J; bases not matched to a gene: 0. This CDR3 is CASSYGTGDQPQHF. The CDR3 nucleotides are TGTGCCAGCAGTTACGGGACAGGGGATCAGCCCCAGCATTTT.

This chain joins TRBV9 and TRBJ2-1; 7 positions match TRBD2. V dropped 0 bases and J dropped 8; count of bases not matched to a gene: 11. The CDR3 has 16 amino acids. Germline V gene data show CDR1 as SGDLS and CDR2 as YYNGEE. CDR3 sequence: CASSVDYGRAKYEQFF. In DNA form, the CDR3 reads TGTGCCAGCAGCGTAGATTATGGGAGGGCGAAATATGAGCAGTTCTTC.

This clone was detected only once. The rearrangement links TRBV6-1 to TRBJ1-5; 10 bases fit TRBD1. The germline CDR1 and CDR2 sequences are MNHNS and SASEGT. The V gene end was trimmed by 4 bases and the J gene end by 0 bases; junction bases not matched to a gene: 9. CDR3 length: 18 residues. DNA for the CDR3: TGTGCCAGCAGTGCCCCGGGACAGGGGCTTTATAGCAATCAGCCCCAGCATTTT. Protein: CASSAPGQGLYSNQPQHF.

J is TRBJ1-2 and V is TRBV10-3; D possibly corresponds to TRBD1 (5 bases). Between the trimmed V and J ends, which lost 2 bases and 6 bases, there was a span of 7 bases. Per the germline V gene, CDR1 is ENHRY and CDR2 is SYGVKD. The CDR3 totals 12 residues. The CDR3 DNA follows: TGTGCCATCAGTGAGGGGGCCGATGGCTACACCTTC. Its protein product is CAISEGADGYTF.

Note on this clone: The junction departs from the called germline gene at one end, perhaps through a read error. The V call is TRBV5-1, the J call TRBJ2-7; possibly TRBD2 for D (5 bases). CDR1 and CDR2 (germline): SGHRS, YFSETQ. This CDR3 contains 14 residues. In DNA, the CDR3 is TGTGCCAGCAGCTTGGATCGGAGGTCTTACGGGCAGTACTTC. It translates to CASSLDRRSYGQYF.

V and J are TRBV5-1 and TRBJ2-1; D uncertain. This CDR3 region has 11 residues. Germline V lookup: CDR1 SGHRS, CDR2 YFSETQ. The V end was cut by 5 bases, the J end by 5 bases, with 5 bases between. CDR3 sequence: CASRQNNEQFF. In DNA form, the CDR3 reads TGCGCCAGCAGACAGAACAATGAGCAGTTCTTC.

The chain has TRBV7-3 and TRBJ2-2, with 11 nucleotides matching TRBD2. Germline assignment: CDR1 SGHTA and CDR2 FQGTGA. The CDR3 consists of 15 residues. Losses at the gene ends were 5 bases for V and 4 bases for J; bases not matched to a gene: 3. DNA of the CDR3: TGTGCCAGCAGCACTAGCGGGAGTGGCACCGGGGAGCTGTTTTTT. Its translation is CASSTSGSGTGELFF.

The rearrangement uses TRBV25-1 and TRBJ2-3; 9 bases are a match to TRBD2. Germline CDR1 and CDR2: MGHDK and SYGVNS. This CDR3 has 18 residues. Germline trimming cut 1 base from V and 0 bases from J; bases unmatched to any gene: 8. The CDR3, as DNA: TGTGCCAGCAGTGAATTTAGACTAGCGGTAACTAGCACAGATACGCAGTATTTT. It codes for CASSEFRLAVTSTDTQYF.

This chain joins TRBV6-1 and TRBJ1-4; 9 positions match TRBD1. V shed 5 bases and J 6 bases; nucleotides not matched to a gene: 7. Germline CDR1 is MNHNS and CDR2 is SASEGT. The CDR3 sequence is 15 residues long. This chain's CDR3 is CASSRKGQGYEKLFF. CDR3 in DNA: TGTGCCAGCAGTAGAAAGGGACAGGGATATGAAAAACTGTTTTTT.

This CDR3 is CASTLAGRRTDTQYF. The CDR3 DNA sequence: TGTGCCAGTACTCTAGCGGGCAGGCGGACAGATACGCAGTATTTT. The rearrangement uses TRBV19 and TRBJ2-3; 8 bases fit TRBD2. The CDR3 spans 15 residues. J lost 3 bases, V lost 7 bases, and 9 bases had no gene match. Germline CDR1 reads LNHDA; CDR2 reads SQIVND (reference sequence).

The chain carries TRBV9 and TRBJ2-2; TRBD1 aligns across 10 bases. Looked up from germline, CDR1 is SGDLS and CDR2 is YYNGEE. The junction had 7 bases not matched to a gene; V was cut back by 4 bases and J by 7 bases. This CDR3 region has 15 residues. Here the CDR3 reads CASSPRQGAVGELFF. CDR3 sequence (DNA): TGTGCCAGCAGCCCCCGACAGGGGGCGGTCGGGGAGCTGTTTTTT.

This clone was recorded many times. This rearrangement joins TRBV4-1 to TRBJ2-7, with 10 bases fitting TRBD1. After removal of 0 bases from V and 3 bases from J, the junction contained 8 bases not matched to a gene. Germline loops: CDR1 MGHRA, CDR2 YSYEKL. The CDR3 sequence is 17 residues long. CDR3 DNA: TGCGCCAGCAGCCAAGAACCTATGGGACAGGGGTACTACGAGCAGTACTTC. This gives the protein CASSQEPMGQGYYEQYF.

V is TRBV6-6 and J is TRBJ1-2; 8 nucleotides agree with TRBD1. From germline, CDR1 is MNHNY and CDR2 SVGAGI (reference sequence). V was pared by 6 bases and J by 7 bases, with 10 bases of the junction left unmatched. CDR3 length equals 14 residues. CDR3 in amino acids: CASSGQGPSGGYTF. The CDR3 nucleotides read TGTGCCAGCAGCGGACAGGGCCCAAGTGGTGGCTACACCTTC.

The chain joins TRBV10-3 to TRBJ1-3; no definite D call. V lost 0 bases, J lost 0 bases, and 6 bases lay in between. Germline V gives CDR1 ENHRY, CDR2 SYGVKD. The CDR3 extends over 15 amino acids. The CDR3 reads CAISESWSSGNTIYF. As DNA, the CDR3 is TGTGCCATCAGTGAGTCATGGAGCTCTGGAAACACCATATATTTT.

This rearrangement joins TRBV5-1 to TRBJ1-2; possible D gene TRBD1, 5 bases. Germline V gene lookup returns CDR1 SGHRS and CDR2 YFSETQ. The CDR3 covers 13 residues. Trimming removed 4 bases at V and 5 bases at J, with 12 bases between. The CDR3 loop reads CASSPWTNYGYTF. As DNA, the CDR3 is TGCGCCAGCAGCCCATGGACAAATTATGGCTACACCTTC.

This clone was recorded only once. The chain combines TRBV19 with TRBJ1-1, with 7 bases identical to TRBD1. J lost 8 bases, V lost 5 bases, and 5 bases had no gene match. Germline V gives CDR1 LNHDA, CDR2 SQIVND (reference sequence). The CDR3 is made up of 12 amino acids. The CDR3 region is CASSPHRGEAFF. Written as DNA, the CDR3 is TGTGCCAGTAGTCCCCACAGGGGCGAAGCTTTCTTT.

The chain couples TRBV9 to TRBJ2-2, with D possibly matching TRBD1 (5 bases). The CDR3 extends over 17 amino acids. The germline V and J ends were trimmed by 4 bases and 4 bases, with 20 bases remaining between them. CDR1 SGDLS and CDR2 YYNGEE come from the germline V gene. CDR3 bases: TGTGCCAGCAGCCCCAGACGAGATCGTCAGGGCACCGGGGAGCTGTTTTTT. It yields the protein CASSPRRDRQGTGELFF.